The source of this T cell receptor beta chain is a study of blood T cell repertoires in COVID-19. Study background: Donors in the United States, Italy and Spain gave samples during acute or convalescent COVID-19.

As handled by the study authors: Counts of nucleated cells, estimated from reference gene primer amplification, were obtained. Clones were sequenced by immunoSEQ multiplex PCR, and TCRdb holds only the in-frame ones, with some missing. V and J calls and clone size are given by that table; D and trimming were obtained from the DNA. Altogether under 300,000 clones are present, around nine tenths being singletons, with the ten largest covering around 3.1%. Assignments of participants to cohorts depended upon their own reported clinical history. Participants in the exposed group had met a COVID-19 case in the 2 weeks before joining the study. V shed 3 bases and J 4 bases; nucleotides not matched to a gene: 4. The CDR3 is 14 amino acids. Per the germline V gene, CDR1 is SGHDT and CDR2 is YYEEEE.

The TCR originated in a woman between 40 and 55 years old who had been exposed to COVID-19. Sequenced: PBMCs or T cells enriched from blood (not recorded which). The chain joins TRBV5-6 to TRBJ2-1; 7 bases are a match to TRBD1. The CDR3 is CASSSVGQYNEQFF. CDR3 nucleotide sequence: TGTGCCAGCAGCTCGGTGGGACAGTACAATGAGCAGTTCTTC.